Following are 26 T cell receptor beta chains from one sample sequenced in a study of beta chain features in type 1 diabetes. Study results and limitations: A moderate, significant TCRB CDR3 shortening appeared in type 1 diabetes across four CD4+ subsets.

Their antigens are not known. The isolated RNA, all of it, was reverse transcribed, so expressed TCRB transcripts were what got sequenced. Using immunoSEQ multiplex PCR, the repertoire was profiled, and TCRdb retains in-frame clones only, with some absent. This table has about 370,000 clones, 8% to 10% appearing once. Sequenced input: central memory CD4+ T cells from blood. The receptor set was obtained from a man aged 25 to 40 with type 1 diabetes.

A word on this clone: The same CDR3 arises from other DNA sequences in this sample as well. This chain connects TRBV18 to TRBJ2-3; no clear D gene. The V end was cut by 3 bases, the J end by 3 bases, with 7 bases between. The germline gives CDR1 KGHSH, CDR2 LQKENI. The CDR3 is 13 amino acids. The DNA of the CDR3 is TGTGCCAGCTCACCTGGCTTGACAGATACGCAGTATTTT. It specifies CASSPGLTDTQYF.

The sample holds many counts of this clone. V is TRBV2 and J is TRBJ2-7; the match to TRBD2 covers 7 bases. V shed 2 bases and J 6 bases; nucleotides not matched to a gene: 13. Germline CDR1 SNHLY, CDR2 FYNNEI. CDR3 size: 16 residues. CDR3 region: CASSERVAGSGIEQYF. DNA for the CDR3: TGTGCCAGCAGTGAAAGGGTAGCGGGTTCAGGAATCGAGCAGTACTTC.

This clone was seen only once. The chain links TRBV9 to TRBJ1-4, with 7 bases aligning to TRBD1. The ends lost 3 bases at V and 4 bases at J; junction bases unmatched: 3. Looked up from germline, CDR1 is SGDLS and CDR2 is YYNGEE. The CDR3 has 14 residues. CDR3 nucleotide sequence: TGTGCCAGCAGCGACAGGGGAGGTAATGAAAAACTGTTTTTT. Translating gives CASSDRGGNEKLFF.

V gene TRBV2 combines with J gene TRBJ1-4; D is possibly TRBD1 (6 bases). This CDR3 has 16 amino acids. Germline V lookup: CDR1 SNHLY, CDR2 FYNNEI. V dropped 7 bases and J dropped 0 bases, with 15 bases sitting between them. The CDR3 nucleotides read TGTGCCAGCACTCCCGACAGGCTTGCAACTAATGAAAAACTGTTTTTT. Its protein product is CASTPDRLATNEKLFF.

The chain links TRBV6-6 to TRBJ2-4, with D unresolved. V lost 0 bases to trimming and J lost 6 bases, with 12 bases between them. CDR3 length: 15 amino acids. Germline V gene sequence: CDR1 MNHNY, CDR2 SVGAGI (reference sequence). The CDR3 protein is CASSYSWAVTNIQYF. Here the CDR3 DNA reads TGTGCCAGCAGTTACTCTTGGGCGGTTACAAACATTCAGTACTTC.

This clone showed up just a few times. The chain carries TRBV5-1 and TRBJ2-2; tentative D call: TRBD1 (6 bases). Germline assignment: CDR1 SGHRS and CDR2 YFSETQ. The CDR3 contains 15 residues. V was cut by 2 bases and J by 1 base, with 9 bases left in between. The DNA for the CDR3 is TGCGCCAGCAGCTTACGACAGGAGAACACCGGGGAGCTGTTTTTT. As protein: CASSLRQENTGELFF.

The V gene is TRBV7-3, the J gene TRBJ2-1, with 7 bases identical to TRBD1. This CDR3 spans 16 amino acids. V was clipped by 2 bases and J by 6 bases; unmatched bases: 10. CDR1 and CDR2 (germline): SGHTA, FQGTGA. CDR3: CASSLSPGTAANEQFF. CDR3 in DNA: TGTGCCAGCAGCTTATCGCCCGGGACAGCGGCCAATGAGCAGTTCTTC.

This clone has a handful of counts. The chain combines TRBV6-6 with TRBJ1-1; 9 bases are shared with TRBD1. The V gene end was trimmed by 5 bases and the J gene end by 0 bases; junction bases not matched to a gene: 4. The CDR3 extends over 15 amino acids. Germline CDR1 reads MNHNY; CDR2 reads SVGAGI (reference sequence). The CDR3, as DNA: TGTGCCAGCAGTGATGGACAGGGGATGAACACTGAAGCTTTCTTT. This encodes CASSDGQGMNTEAFF.

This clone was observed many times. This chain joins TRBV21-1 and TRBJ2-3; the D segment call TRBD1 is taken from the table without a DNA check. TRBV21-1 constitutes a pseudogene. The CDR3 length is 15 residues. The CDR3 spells CASSKGTGVLDTQYF. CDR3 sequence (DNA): TGTGCCAGCAGCAAAGGGACAGGGGTCTTGGATACGCAGTATTTT.

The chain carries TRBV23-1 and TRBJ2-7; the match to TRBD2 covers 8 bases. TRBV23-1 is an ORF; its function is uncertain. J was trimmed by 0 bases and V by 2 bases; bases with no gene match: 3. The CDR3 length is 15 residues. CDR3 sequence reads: CASSQDSGSSYEQYF. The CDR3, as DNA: TGCGCCAGCAGTCAAGACAGCGGGAGCTCCTACGAGCAGTACTTC.

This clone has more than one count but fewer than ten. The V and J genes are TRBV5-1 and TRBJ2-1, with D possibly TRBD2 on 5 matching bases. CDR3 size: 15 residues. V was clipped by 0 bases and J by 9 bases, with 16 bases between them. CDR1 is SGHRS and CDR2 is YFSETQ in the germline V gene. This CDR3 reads CASSLAQTRISEQFF. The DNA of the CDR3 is TGCGCCAGCAGCTTGGCCCAAACTAGAATTTCTGAGCAGTTCTTC.

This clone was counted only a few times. CDR3 in DNA: TGTGCCAGCAGTTCTCAGGGTGGTGAAAAACTGTTTTTT. Its protein is CASSSQGGEKLFF. The chain recombines TRBV6-6 with TRBJ1-4; weak D call: TRBD1 (5 bases). V was shortened by 4 bases and J by 7 bases, with 10 bases between the two germline ends. This CDR3 has 13 amino acids. CDR1 and CDR2 (germline): MNHNY, SVGAGI (reference sequence).

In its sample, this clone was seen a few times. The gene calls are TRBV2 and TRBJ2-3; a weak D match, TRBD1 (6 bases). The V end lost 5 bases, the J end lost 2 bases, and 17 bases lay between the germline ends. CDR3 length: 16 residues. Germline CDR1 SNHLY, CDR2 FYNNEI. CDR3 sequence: CASSYSGRGPTDTQYF. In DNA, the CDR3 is TGTGCCAGCAGTTACTCTGGCAGGGGCCCCACAGATACGCAGTATTTT.

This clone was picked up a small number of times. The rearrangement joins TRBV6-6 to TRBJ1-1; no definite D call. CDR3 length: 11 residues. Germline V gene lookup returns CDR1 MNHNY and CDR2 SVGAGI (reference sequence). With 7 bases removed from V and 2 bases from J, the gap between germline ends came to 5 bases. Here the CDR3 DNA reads TGTGCCAGCACTCCAAACACTGAAGCTTTCTTT. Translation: CASTPNTEAFF.

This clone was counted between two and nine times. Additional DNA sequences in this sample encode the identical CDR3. Here the CDR3 reads CASSLDWAGELFF. As DNA, the CDR3 is TGCGCCAGCAGCTTGGATTGGGCCGGGGAGCTGTTTTTT. The chain uses TRBV5-1 and TRBJ2-2; D call uncertain. From germline, CDR1 is SGHRS and CDR2 YFSETQ. Trimming took off 0 bases at V and 6 bases at J, with 6 bases between the two ends. This CDR3 region has 13 residues.

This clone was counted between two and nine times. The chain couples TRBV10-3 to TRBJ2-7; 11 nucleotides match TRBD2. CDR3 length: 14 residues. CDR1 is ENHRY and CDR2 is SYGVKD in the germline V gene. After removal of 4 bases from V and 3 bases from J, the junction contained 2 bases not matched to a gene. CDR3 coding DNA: TGTGCCATCAGTGGAGGGACTAGCGGCTACGAGCAGTACTTC. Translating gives CAISGGTSGYEQYF.

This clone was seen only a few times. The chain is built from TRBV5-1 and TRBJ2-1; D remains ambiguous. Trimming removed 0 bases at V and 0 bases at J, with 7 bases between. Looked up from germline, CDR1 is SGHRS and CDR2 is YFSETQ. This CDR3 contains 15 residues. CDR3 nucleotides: TGCGCCAGCAGCTTGGCAGTAAACTCCTACAATGAGCAGTTCTTC. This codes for CASSLAVNSYNEQFF.

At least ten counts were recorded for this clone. The chain's CDR3 is CASGDGRNTGELFF. The CDR3 DNA reads as TGCGCCAGCGGGGACGGAAGAAACACCGGGGAGCTGTTTTTT. The chain has TRBV5-1 and TRBJ2-2; perhaps D is TRBD1 or TRBD2 (5 bases each). The V and J ends lost 7 bases and 2 bases respectively, with 12 bases between them. Germline CDR1 reads SGHRS; CDR2 reads YFSETQ. The CDR3 runs 14 residues.

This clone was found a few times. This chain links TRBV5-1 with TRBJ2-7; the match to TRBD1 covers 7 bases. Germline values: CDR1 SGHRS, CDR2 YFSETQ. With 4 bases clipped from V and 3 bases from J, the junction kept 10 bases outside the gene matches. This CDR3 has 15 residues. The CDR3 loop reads CASSTEPGQYYEQYF. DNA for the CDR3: TGCGCCAGCAGCACCGAACCGGGACAGTACTACGAGCAGTACTTC.

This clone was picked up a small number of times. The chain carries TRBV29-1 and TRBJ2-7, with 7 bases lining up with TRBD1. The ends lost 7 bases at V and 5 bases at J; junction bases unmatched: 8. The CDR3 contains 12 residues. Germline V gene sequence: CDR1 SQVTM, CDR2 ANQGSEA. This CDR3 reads CSGQGVGHEQYF. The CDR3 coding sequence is TGCAGCGGGCAGGGGGTTGGACACGAGCAGTACTTC.

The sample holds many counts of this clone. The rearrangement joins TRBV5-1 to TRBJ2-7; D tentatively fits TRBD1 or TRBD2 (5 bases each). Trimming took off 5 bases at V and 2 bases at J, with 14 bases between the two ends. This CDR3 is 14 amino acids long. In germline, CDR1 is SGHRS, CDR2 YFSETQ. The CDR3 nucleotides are TGCGCCAGCAGTCAGGGAAACGGGGCCTACGAGCAGTACTTC. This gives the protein CASSQGNGAYEQYF. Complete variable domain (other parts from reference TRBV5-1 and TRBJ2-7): KAGVTQTPRYLIKTRGQQVTLSCSPISGHRSVSWYQQTPGQGLQFLFEYFSETQRNKGNFPGRFSGRQFSNSRSEMNVSTLELGDSALYLCASSQGNGAYEQYFGPGTRLTVT.

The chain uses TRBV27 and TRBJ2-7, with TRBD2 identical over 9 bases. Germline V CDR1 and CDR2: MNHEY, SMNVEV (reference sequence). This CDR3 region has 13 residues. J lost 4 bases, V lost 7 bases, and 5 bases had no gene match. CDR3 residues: CASTVTSGYEQYF. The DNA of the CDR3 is TGTGCCAGCACGGTTACTAGCGGGTACGAGCAGTACTTC.

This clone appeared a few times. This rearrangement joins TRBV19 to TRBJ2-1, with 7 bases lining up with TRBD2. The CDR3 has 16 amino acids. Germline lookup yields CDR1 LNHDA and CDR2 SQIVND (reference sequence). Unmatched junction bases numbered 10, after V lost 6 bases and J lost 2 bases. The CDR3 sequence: CASSSLGGGAYNEQFF. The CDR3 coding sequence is TGTGCCAGTAGCTCCCTCGGGGGAGGGGCCTACAATGAGCAGTTCTTC.

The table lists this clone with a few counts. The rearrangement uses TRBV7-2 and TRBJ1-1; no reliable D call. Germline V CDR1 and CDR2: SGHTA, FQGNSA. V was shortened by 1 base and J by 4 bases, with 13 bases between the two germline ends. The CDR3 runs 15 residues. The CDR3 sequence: CASSLDSVLATEAFF. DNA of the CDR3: TGTGCCAGCAGCTTAGATTCGGTCTTGGCCACTGAAGCTTTCTTT.

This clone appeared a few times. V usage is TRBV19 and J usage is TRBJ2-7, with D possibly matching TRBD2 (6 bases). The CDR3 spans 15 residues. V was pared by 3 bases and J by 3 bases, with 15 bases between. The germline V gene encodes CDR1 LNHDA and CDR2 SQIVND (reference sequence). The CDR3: CASSISSLGGYEQYF. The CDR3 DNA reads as TGTGCCAGTAGTATTTCCAGTTTGGGGGGCTACGAGCAGTACTTC.

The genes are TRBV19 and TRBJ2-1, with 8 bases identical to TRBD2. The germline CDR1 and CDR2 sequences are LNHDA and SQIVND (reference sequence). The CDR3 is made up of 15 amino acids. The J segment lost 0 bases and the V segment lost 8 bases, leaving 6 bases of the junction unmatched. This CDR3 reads CASELSGSSYNEQFF. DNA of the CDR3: TGTGCCAGTGAATTGAGCGGGAGCTCCTACAATGAGCAGTTCTTC.